Below, 6 T cell receptor beta chains from the same sample are listed, as sequenced in a study of immune heterogeneity within non-small cell lung tumors (dated by TCRdb to between 2018 and 2020). TCRdb records HiSeq X Ten as the sequencer. The TCR beta CDR3 region was amplified with a multiplex PCR system whose first round ran for 9 to 11 cycles using 32 V-gene forward primers and 13 J-gene reverse primers. In TCRdb, the public reads were trimmed at Q25 with fastp and aligned with MiXCR, with productive beta chains retained. Each entry is one CDR3 protein sequence, shown with its most common DNA and genes. This sample is represented by 6,000 to 6,500 distinct CDR3 sequences; around 20% of them were singletons. The ten largest clones take up roughly 13% of the sample. Genomic DNA was extracted from bulk tumor tissue and used as the TCR template, and approximately 600 ng gDNA was amplified per sample. During surgery, multiple biopsies were taken from each primary tumor, with sampling sites spaced as far apart as possible within the tumor mass. The study cohort was described as untreated, and patients were newly diagnosed NSCLC cases undergoing curative surgery.

Source material: lung tumor tissue. The receptors here all came from a female donor with non-small cell lung cancer.

The chain recombines TRBV2 with TRBJ1-4, with TRBD1 matching 7 bases. Germline V gene lookup returns CDR1 SNHLY and CDR2 FYNNEI. This CDR3 is built from 14 residues. With 6 bases clipped from V and 5 bases from J, the junction kept 6 bases outside the gene matches. In DNA, the CDR3 is TGTGCCAGCAGCGTTCAGGGGGGGAATGAAAAACTGTTTTTT. Translated: CASSVQGGNEKLFF.

With regard to this clonotype: A much larger clonotype is one base distant, so this may be a read error. The chain employs TRBV19 and TRBJ2-4; TRBD2 agrees at 8 bases. Germline lookup yields CDR1 LNHDA and CDR2 SQIVND (reference sequence). V was clipped by 3 bases and J by 2 bases; unmatched bases: 6. The CDR3 loop spans 16 amino acids. The CDR3 DNA reads TGTGCCAGTAGTATCCAAGCGGGAGTTTCCAAAAACATTCAGTACTTC. Protein product: CASSIQAGVSKNIQYF.

This clonotype is deemed large. The chain joins TRBV6-5 to TRBJ1-1; 7 positions agree with TRBD1. V shed 0 bases and J 4 bases; nucleotides not matched to a gene: 2. The germline gives CDR1 MNHEY, CDR2 SVGAGI. The CDR3 has 14 residues. CDR3: CASSYSAGGTEAFF. The DNA of the CDR3 is TGTGCCAGCAGTTACTCGGCAGGGGGCACTGAAGCTTTCTTT.

This clonotype is large. This chain uses TRBV28 with TRBJ1-2; D gene ambiguous. The CDR3 is 14 amino acids. From germline, CDR1 is MDHEN and CDR2 SYDVKM. Deletions cut 3 bases from V and 4 bases from J, with 12 bases between. In DNA, the CDR3 is TGTGCCAGCAGTTTTACAGAAATTTTCTATGGCTACACCTTC. Translating it yields CASSFTEIFYGYTF.

As regards this clonotype: Possible read error: a much larger clone is one base away. The J gene is TRBJ1-6, the V gene TRBV2; possible D gene TRBD1, 6 bases. CDR3 length: 14 amino acids. Trimming pared 7 bases from V and 9 bases from J, leaving 16 bases between. Germline loops: CDR1 SNHLY, CDR2 FYNNEI. The CDR3 here is CASNPGHRGSPLHF. The DNA of the CDR3 is TGTGCCAGCAACCCGGGACATCGGGGTTCACCCCTCCACTTT.

The rearrangement joins TRBV6-2 or TRBV6-3 to TRBJ2-5; the D gene is possibly TRBD2 (5 bases). In germline, CDR1 is MNHEY, CDR2 SVGEGT. The CDR3 is 13 amino acids. V gave up 5 bases and J gave up 5 bases, with 12 bases separating them. CDR3 protein: CASSRAPGETQYF. CDR3 DNA: TGTGCCAGCAGTAGAGCCCCGGGGGAGACCCAGTACTTC.